This TCR beta chain was captured by sequencing in a study of T cell responses to AZD1222 COVID-19 vaccine. Study observations and caveats: With two AZD1222 doses given, Spike-specific TCR breadth and depth both rose. Among spike-specific TCRs, nearly half reportedly target unmutated variant regions. AZD1222 recipients seropositive at baseline numbered only five to seven.

Assay used: immunoSEQ multiplex PCR; TCRdb lists only in-frame clones, some missing. This table holds about 160,000 clones, roughly 90% found once. The V and J ends lost 4 bases and 10 bases respectively, with 11 bases between them. This CDR3 is built from 12 residues. Per germline, CDR1 MNHEY and CDR2 SMNVEV (reference sequence). As for this clone: Antigen specificity is unknown.

Second-dose intervals near 4 or 12 weeks were combined. The sample here was peripheral blood, taken 28 days after the second AZD1222 dose. This sequence originates from an adult who received the AZD1222 COVID-19 vaccine. The rearrangement joins TRBV27 to TRBJ2-1, with D perhaps assigned TRBD1 or TRBD2 (5 bases each). DNA for the CDR3: TGTGCCAGCAGTTCGAGGGGATACGAGCAGTTCTTC. Translated: CASSSRGYEQFF.